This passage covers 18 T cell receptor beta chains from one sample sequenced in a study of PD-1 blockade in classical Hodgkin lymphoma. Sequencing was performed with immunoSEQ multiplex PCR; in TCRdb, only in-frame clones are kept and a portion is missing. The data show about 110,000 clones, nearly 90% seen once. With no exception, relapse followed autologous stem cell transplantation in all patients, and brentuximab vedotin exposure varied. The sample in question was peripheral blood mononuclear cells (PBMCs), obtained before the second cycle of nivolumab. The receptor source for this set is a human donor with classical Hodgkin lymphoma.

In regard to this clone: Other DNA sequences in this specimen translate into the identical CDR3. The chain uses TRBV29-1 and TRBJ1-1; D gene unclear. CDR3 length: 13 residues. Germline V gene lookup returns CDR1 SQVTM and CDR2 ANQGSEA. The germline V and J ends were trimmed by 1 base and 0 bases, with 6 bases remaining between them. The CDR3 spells CSVEGGMNTEAFF. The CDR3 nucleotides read TGCAGCGTTGAAGGAGGGATGAACACTGAAGCTTTCTTT. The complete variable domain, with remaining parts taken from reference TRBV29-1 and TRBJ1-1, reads SAVISQKPSRDICQRGTSLTIQCQVDSQVTMMFWYRQQPGQSLTLIATANQGSEATYESGFVIDKFPISRPNLTFSTLTVSNMSPEDSSIYLCSVEGGMNTEAFFGQGTRLTVV.

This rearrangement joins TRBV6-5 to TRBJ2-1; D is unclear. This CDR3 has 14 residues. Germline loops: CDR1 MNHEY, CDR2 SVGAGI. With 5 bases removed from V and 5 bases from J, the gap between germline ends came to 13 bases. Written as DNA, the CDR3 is TGTGCCAGCAGTCCAAGACGGACCCACAATGAGCAGTTCTTC. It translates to CASSPRRTHNEQFF.

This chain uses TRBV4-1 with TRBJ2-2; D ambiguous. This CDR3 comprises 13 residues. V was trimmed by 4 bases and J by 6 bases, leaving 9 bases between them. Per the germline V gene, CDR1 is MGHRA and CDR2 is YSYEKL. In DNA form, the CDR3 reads TGCGCCAGCAGCCCCCCAGGTGCCGGGGAGCTGTTTTTT. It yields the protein CASSPPGAGELFF.

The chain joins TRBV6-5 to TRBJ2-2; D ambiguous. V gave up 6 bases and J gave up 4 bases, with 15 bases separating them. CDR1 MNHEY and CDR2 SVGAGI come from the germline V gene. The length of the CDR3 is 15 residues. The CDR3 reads CASSPVVGLTGELFF. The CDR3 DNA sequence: TGTGCCAGCAGCCCTGTTGTTGGGCTCACCGGGGAGCTGTTTTTT.

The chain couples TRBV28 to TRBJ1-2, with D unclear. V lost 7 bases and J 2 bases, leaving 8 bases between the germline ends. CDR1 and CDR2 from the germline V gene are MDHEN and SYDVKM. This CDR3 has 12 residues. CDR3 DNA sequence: TGTGCCAGCATCTCCGACAACTATGGCTACACCTTC. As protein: CASISDNYGYTF.

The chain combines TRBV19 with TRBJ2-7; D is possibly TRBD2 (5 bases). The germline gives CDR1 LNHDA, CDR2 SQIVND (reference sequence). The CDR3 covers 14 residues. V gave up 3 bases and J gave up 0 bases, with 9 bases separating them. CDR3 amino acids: CASSIYGNSYEQYF. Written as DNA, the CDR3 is TGTGCCAGTAGTATTTACGGGAACTCCTACGAGCAGTACTTC.

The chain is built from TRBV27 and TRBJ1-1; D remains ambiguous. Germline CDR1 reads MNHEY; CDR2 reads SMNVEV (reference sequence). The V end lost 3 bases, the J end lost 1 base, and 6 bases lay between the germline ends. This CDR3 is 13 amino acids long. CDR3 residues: CASSFRRNTEAFF. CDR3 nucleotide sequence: TGTGCCAGCAGTTTCCGCCGGAACACTGAAGCTTTCTTT.

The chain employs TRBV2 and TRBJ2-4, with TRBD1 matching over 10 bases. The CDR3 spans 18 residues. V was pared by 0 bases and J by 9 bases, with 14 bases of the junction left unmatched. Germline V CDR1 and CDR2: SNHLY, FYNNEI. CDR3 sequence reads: CASSEALSGTGEVGIQYF. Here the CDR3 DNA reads TGTGCCAGCAGTGAAGCGCTTTCAGGGACAGGGGAAGTGGGCATTCAGTACTTC.

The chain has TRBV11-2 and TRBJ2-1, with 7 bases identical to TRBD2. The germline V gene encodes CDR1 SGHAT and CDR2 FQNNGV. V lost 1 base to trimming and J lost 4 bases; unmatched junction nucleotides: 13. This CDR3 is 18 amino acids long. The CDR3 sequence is CASSLVLRGRASYNEQFF. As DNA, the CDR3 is TGTGCCAGCAGCTTAGTGTTAAGAGGGAGGGCCTCTTACAATGAGCAGTTCTTC.

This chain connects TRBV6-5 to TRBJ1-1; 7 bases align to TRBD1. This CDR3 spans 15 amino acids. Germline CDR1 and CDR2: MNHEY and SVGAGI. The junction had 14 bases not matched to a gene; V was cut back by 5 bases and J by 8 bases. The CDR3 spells CASSRTRDSLREAFF. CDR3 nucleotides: TGTGCCAGCAGTAGGACTCGGGACAGCTTACGGGAAGCTTTCTTT.

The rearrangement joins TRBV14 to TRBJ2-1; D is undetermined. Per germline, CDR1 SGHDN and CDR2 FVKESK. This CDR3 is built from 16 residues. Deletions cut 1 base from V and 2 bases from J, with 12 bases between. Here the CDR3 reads CASSQAGFLTYNEQFF. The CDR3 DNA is TGTGCCAGCAGCCAAGCCGGGTTCCTGACCTACAATGAGCAGTTCTTC.

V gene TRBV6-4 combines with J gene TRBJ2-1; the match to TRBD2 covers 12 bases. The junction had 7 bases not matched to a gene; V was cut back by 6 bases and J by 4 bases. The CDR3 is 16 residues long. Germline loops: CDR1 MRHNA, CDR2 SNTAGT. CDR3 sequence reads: CASSYRLAGDYNEQFF. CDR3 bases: TGTGCCAGCAGCTATAGACTAGCGGGAGATTACAATGAGCAGTTCTTC.

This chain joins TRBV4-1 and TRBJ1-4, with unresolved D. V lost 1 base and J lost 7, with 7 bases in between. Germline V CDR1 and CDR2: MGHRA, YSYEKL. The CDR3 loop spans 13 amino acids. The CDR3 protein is CASSQVHGEKLFF. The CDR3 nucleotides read TGCGCCAGCAGCCAAGTGCACGGTGAAAAACTGTTTTTT.

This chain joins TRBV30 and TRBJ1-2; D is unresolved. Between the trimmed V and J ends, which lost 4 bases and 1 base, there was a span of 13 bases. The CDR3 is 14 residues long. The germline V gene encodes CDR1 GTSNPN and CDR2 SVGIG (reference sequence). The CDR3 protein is CAWTVATLNYGYTF. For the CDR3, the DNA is TGTGCCTGGACCGTCGCGACACTTAACTATGGCTACACCTTC.

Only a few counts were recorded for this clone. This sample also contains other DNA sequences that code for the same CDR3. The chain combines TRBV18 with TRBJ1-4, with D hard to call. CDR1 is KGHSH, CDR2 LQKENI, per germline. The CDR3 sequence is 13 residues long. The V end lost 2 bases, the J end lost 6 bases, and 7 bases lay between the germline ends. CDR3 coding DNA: TGTGCCAGCTCACCAGGAGGGTATGAAAAACTGTTTTTT. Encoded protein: CASSPGGYEKLFF.

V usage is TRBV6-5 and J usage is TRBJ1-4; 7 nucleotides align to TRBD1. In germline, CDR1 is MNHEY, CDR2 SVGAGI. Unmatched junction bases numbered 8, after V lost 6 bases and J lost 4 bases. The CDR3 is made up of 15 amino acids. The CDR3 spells CASSYGDSYNEKLFF. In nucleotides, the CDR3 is TGTGCCAGCAGCTACGGGGACAGCTATAATGAAAAACTGTTTTTT.

This chain's CDR3 is CSARGRDTEYF. As DNA, the CDR3 is TGCAGTGCTAGAGGTCGGGACACGGAATACTTC. The chain uses TRBV20-1 and TRBJ2-5; the D gene is possibly TRBD1 (6 bases). Germline V lookup: CDR1 DFQATT, CDR2 SNEGSKA (reference sequence). Trimming removed 1 base from V and 14 bases from J, with 14 bases in between. The CDR3 consists of 11 residues.

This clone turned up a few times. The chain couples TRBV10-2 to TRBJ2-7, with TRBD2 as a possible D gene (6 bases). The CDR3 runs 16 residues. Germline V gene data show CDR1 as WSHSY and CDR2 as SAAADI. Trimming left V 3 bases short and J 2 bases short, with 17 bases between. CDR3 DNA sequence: TGCGCCAGCAGTGATTGGTATCTCCCGGGGGCCTACGAGCAGTACTTC. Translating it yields CASSDWYLPGAYEQYF.